The 9 T cell receptor beta chains below come from one sample, sequenced in a study of T cells in localized non-small cell lung cancer. The method was immunoSEQ multiplex PCR; TCRdb's version includes in-frame clones alone and lacks a portion of them. This sample yields about 33,000 clones, of which under 90% are seen a single time; roughly 4.5% belongs to the top ten. Sample: peripheral blood, taken before any cancer treatment. The receptors here all came from a man between 40 and 70 years old with stage I lung adenocarcinoma.

The genes are TRBV6-1 and TRBJ2-2, with 8 bases lining up with TRBD1. This CDR3 comprises 16 residues. V trimming: 1 base; J trimming: 3 bases; junction bases outside the gene matches: 4. Germline V gene sequence: CDR1 MNHNS, CDR2 SASEGT. The CDR3 coding sequence is TGTGCCAGCAGTGAAGGCAGGGGGCTCGACACCGGGGAGCTGTTTTTT. It is translated as CASSEGRGLDTGELFF.

The genes are TRBV4-2 and TRBJ2-1; the D gene is possibly TRBD2 (6 bases). CDR3 size: 17 residues. The V gene's germline CDR1 is LGHNA and CDR2 YNFKEQ. V was clipped by 0 bases and J by 3 bases, with 15 bases between them. In nucleotides, the CDR3 is TGTGCCAGCAGCCAAGATCTAGCGAGTCTAGTCTACAATGAGCAGTTCTTC. Residues: CASSQDLASLVYNEQFF.

V gene TRBV5-1 combines with J gene TRBJ1-6, with TRBD1 as a possible D gene (5 bases). This CDR3 comprises 15 residues. Trimming shortened V by 2 bases and J by 6 bases, and 12 bases separated the two germline ends. The germline V gene has CDR1 SGHRS and CDR2 YFSETQ. The CDR3 here is CASSFSGATNSPLHF. The CDR3 DNA is TGCGCCAGCAGCTTTAGCGGGGCTACTAATTCACCCCTCCACTTT.

The chain has TRBV14 and TRBJ1-1; TRBD1 might be the D (6 bases). The CDR3 has 15 amino acids. The germline V and J ends were trimmed by 0 bases and 1 base, with 9 bases remaining between them. From germline, CDR1 is SGHDN and CDR2 FVKESK. The CDR3 coding sequence is TGTGCCAGCAGCCAAGAGGGCAGGGGGAACACTGAAGCTTTCTTT. Encoded protein: CASSQEGRGNTEAFF.

The chain links TRBV7-2 to TRBJ2-3, with 7 bases identical to TRBD1. The CDR3 loop spans 17 amino acids. V gave up 3 bases and J gave up 1 base; unmatched junction bases: 10. CDR1 SGHTA and CDR2 FQGNSA come from the germline V gene. CDR3 coding DNA: TGTGCCAGCAGCTTCGGCCTAGGGGGCGGCCGCACAGATACGCAGTATTTT. It specifies CASSFGLGGGRTDTQYF.

The chain employs TRBV20-1 and TRBJ2-5; D uncertain. V was clipped by 6 bases and J by 9 bases, with 5 bases between them. The germline gives CDR1 DFQATT, CDR2 SNEGSKA (reference sequence). The CDR3 is 8 residues long. For the CDR3, the DNA is TGCAGTGCCCCTCCCCAGTACTTC. Translated: CSAPPQYF.

This chain's CDR3 is CASSHPQGTGELFF. The CDR3 DNA reads TGCGCCAGCAGCCACCCTCAGGGCACCGGGGAGCTGTTTTTT. The chain combines TRBV4-1 with TRBJ2-2, with D perhaps TRBD1 (5 bases). Germline V gene data show CDR1 as MGHRA and CDR2 as YSYEKL. The CDR3 totals 14 residues. V dropped 3 bases and J dropped 4 bases, with 9 bases sitting between them.

This clone was detected once. This chain connects TRBV18 to TRBJ1-5; 7 bases align to TRBD1. Germline CDR1 reads KGHSH; CDR2 reads LQKENI. This CDR3 has 15 residues. The trim removed 2 bases at V and 1 base at J, leaving 2 bases unmatched. CDR3: CASSPGTASNQPQHF. The CDR3 coding sequence is TGTGCCAGCTCACCAGGGACAGCCAGCAATCAGCCCCAGCATTTT.

The chain is built from TRBV4-1 and TRBJ1-2; tentatively, D is TRBD1 (5 bases). The germline V gene encodes CDR1 MGHRA and CDR2 YSYEKL. The ends were cut back, 4 bases at V and 6 bases at J, with 15 bases in the middle. This CDR3 contains 14 residues. The CDR3 region is CASSLVNRGDGYTF. The CDR3 nucleotides read TGCGCCAGCAGCCTTGTGAACCGGGGCGATGGCTACACCTTC.